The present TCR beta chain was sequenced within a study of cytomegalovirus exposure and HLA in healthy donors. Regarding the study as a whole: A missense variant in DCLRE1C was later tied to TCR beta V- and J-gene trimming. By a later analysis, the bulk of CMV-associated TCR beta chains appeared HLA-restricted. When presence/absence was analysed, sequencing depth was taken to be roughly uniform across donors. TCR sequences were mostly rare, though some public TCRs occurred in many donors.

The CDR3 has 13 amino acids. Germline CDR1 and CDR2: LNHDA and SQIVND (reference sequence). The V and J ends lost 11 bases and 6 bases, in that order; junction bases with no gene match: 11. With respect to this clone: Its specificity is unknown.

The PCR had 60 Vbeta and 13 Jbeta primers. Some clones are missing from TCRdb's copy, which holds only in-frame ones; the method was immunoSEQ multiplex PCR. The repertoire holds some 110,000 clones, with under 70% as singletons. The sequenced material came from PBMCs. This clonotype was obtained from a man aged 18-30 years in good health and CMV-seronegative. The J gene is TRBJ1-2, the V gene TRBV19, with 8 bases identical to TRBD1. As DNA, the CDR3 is TGTGCCGGAAACCAGACAGGGGTGGATGGCTACACCTTC. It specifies CAGNQTGVDGYTF.